Listed below are T cell receptor beta chains from one sample, sequenced in a study of read filtering for tumor transcriptome and immune sequencing. MiXCR was run by TCRdb on the reads, yielding one entry per CDR3 protein. The profile shows approximately 20,000 distinct CDR3 sequences, more than 20% of them singletons. The source material was a population of CD138-negative cells sorted from bone marrow. The origin of the receptors is a donor aged 40 or older with multiple myeloma. CDR3s include the opening cysteine and the closing phenylalanine or tryptophan. Each record gives: V gene, J gene, CDR3 protein.

v_gene: TRBV29-1; j_gene: TRBJ1-1; CDR3aa: CSVVHSWNTEAFF
v_gene: TRBV29-1; j_gene: TRBJ1-1; CDR3aa: CSVAGATGKTEAFF
v_gene: TRBV7-8; j_gene: TRBJ2-2; CDR3aa: CASSLMLLGLAGTGELFF
v_gene: TRBV2; j_gene: TRBJ1-2; CDR3aa: CASSRGSGYTF
v_gene: TRBV11-2; j_gene: TRBJ1-1; CDR3aa: CASSFRVDTEAFF
v_gene: TRBV20-1; j_gene: TRBJ1-1; CDR3aa: CSADRAVDTEAFF
v_gene: TRBV2; j_gene: TRBJ2-1; CDR3aa: CASSEKASLNEQFF
v_gene: TRBV5-1; j_gene: TRBJ2-6; CDR3aa: CASGTEGSLSTSGANVPTF
v_gene: TRBV29-1; j_gene: TRBJ1-1; CDR3aa: CSVIEGGRTTEAFF
v_gene: TRBV28; j_gene: TRBJ1-5; CDR3aa: CASSFSGHGQPQHF
v_gene: TRBV19; j_gene: TRBJ2-1; CDR3aa: CASSVSGAYPYNERFF
v_gene: TRBV3-1; j_gene: TRBJ2-5; CDR3aa: CASSLPPETQYF
v_gene: TRBV2; j_gene: TRBJ2-7; CDR3aa: CASSVDSGIFEQYF
v_gene: TRBV2; j_gene: TRBJ2-7; CDR3aa: CASRVSREQYF
v_gene: TRBV3-1; j_gene: TRBJ2-7; CDR3aa: CASSHDRNEQYF
v_gene: TRBV28; j_gene: TRBJ2-7; CDR3aa: CASNRAYEQYF
v_gene: TRBV5-4; j_gene: TRBJ1-1; CDR3aa: CASSFRVGLNTEAFF
v_gene: TRBV20-1; j_gene: TRBJ2-1; CDR3aa: CSVLGTSGKYNEQFF